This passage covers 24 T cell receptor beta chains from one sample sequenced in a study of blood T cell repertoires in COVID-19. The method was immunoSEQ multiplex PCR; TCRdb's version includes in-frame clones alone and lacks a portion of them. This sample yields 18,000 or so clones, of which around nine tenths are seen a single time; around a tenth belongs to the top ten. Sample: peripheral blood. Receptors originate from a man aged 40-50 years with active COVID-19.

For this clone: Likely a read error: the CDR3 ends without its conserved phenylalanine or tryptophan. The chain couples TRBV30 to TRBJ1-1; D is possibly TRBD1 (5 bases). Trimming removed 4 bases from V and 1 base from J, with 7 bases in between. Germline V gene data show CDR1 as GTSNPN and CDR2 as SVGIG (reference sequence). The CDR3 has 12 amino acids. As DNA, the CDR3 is TGTGCCTGGAACACAGGGAACACTGAAGCTTTCCTT. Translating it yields CAWNTGNTEAFL.

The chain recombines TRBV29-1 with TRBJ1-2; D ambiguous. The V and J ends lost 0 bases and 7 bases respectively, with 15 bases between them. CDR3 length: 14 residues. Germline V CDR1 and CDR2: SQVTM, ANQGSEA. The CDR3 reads CSVEDLLEGFGYTF. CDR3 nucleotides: TGCAGCGTTGAAGACCTGCTAGAGGGTTTTGGCTACACCTTC. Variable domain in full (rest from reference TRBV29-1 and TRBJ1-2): SAVISQKPSRDICQRGTSLTIQCQVDSQVTMMFWYRQQPGQSLTLIATANQGSEATYESGFVIDKFPISRPNLTFSTLTVSNMSPEDSSIYLCSVEDLLEGFGYTFGSGTRLTVV.

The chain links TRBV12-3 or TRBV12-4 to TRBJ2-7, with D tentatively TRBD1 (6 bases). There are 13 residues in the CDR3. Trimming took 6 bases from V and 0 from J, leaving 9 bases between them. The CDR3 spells CASRRDTSYEQYF. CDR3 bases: TGTGCCAGCAGGAGGGACACCTCCTACGAGCAGTACTTC.

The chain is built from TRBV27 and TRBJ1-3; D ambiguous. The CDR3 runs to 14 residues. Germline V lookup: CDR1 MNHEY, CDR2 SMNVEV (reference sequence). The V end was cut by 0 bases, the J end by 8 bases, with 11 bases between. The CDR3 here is CASSLSAFDYTIYF. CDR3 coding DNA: TGTGCCAGCAGTTTATCAGCGTTCGACTACACCATATATTTT.

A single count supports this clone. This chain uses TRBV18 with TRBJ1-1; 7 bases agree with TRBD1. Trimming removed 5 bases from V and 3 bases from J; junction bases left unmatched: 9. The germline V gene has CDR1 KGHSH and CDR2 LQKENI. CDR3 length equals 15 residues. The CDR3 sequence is CASSSQQGIDTEAFF. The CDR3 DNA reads TGTGCCAGCTCATCCCAACAGGGGATCGACACTGAAGCTTTCTTT.

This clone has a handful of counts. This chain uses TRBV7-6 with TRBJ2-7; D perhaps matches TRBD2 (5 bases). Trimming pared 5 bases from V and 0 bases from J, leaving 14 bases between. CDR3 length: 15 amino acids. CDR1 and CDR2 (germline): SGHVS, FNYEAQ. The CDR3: CASSQLGEYSYEQYF. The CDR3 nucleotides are TGTGCCAGCAGCCAACTTGGGGAGTACTCCTACGAGCAGTACTTC.

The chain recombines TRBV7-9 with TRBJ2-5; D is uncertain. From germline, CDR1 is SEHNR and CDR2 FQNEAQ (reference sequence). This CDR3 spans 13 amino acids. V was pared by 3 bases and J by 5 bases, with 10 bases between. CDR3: CASSLALSETQYF. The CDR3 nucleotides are TGTGCCAGCAGCTTGGCCCTCTCGGAGACCCAGTACTTC.

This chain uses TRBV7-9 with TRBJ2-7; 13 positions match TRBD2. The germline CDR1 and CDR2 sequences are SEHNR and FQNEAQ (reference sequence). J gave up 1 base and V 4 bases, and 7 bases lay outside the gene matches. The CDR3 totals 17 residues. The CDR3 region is CASSSAGTSGASYEQYF. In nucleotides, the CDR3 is TGTGCCAGCAGCTCCGCCGGGACTAGCGGGGCGTCCTACGAGCAGTACTTC. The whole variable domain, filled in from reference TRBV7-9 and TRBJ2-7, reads DTGVSQNPRHKITKRGQNVTFRCDPISEHNRLYWYRQTLGQGPEFLTYFQNEAQLEKSRLLSDRFSAERPKGSFSTLEIQRTEQGDSAMYLCASSSAGTSGASYEQYFGPGTRLTVT.

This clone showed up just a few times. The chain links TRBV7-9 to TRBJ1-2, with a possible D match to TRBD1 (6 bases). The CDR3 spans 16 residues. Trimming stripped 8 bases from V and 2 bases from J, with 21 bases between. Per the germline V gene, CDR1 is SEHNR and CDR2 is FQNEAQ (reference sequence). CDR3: CASHSMAQGPNYGYTF. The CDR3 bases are TGTGCCAGCCATAGCATGGCCCAGGGGCCAAACTATGGCTACACCTTC.

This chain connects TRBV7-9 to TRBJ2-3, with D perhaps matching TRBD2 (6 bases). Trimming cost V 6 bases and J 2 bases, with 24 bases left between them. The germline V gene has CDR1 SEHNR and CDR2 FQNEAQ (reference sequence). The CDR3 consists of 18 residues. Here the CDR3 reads CASRKLLHGGSNTDTQYF. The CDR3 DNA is TGTGCCAGCAGAAAGCTTCTGCATGGGGGGTCGAACACAGATACGCAGTATTTT.

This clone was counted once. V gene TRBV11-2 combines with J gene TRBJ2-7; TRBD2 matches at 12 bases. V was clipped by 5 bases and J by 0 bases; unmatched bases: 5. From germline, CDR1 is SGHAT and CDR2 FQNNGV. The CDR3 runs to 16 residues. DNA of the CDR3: TGTGCCAGCAGCCGGACTAGCGGGGCGAGCTCCTACGAGCAGTACTTC. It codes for CASSRTSGASSYEQYF.

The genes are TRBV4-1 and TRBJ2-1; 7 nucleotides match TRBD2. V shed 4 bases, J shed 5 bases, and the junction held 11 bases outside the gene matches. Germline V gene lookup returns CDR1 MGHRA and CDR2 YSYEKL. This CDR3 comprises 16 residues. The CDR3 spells CASSRTWLAANNEQFF. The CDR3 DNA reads TGCGCCAGCAGCCGCACCTGGCTAGCGGCGAACAATGAGCAGTTCTTC.

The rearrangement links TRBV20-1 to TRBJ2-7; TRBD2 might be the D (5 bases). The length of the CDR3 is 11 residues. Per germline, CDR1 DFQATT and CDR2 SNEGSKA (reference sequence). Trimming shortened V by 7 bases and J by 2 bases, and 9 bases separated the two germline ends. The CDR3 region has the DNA TGCAGTGTGCGAGCGGCCTACGAGCAGTACTTC. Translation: CSVRAAYEQYF.

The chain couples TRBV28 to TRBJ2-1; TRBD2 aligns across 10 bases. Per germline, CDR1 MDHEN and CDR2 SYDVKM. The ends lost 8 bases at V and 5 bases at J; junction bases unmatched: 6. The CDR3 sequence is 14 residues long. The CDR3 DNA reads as TGTGCCAGCGGAGGACTAGCGGACAACAATGAGCAGTTCTTC. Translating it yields CASGGLADNNEQFF.

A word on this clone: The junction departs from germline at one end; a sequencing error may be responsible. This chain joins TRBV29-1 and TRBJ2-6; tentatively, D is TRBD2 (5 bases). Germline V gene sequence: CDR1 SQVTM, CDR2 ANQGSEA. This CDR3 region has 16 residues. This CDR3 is CSVEGGLHSGANVLTF. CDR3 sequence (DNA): TGCAGCGTAGAAGGAGGACTTCACTCTGGGGCCAACGTCCTGACTTTC.

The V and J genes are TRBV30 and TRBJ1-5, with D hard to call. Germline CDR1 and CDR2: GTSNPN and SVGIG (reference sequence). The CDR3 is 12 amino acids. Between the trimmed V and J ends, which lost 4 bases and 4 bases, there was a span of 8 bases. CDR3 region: CAWTAGNQPQHF. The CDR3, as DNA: TGTGCCTGGACCGCGGGGAATCAGCCCCAGCATTTT.

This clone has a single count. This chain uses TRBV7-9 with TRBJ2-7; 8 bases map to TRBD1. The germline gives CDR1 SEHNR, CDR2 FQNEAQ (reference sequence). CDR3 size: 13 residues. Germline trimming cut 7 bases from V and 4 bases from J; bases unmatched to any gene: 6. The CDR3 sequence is CASTGDRRYEQYF. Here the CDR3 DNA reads TGTGCCAGCACCGGGGACAGGAGATACGAGCAGTACTTC.

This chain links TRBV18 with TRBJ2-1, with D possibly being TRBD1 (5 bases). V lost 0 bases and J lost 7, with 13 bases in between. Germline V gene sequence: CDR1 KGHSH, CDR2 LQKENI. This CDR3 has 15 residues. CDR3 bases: TGTGCCAGCTCACCACCAGGGGCGCGCTTGAATGAGCAGTTCTTC. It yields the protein CASSPPGARLNEQFF.

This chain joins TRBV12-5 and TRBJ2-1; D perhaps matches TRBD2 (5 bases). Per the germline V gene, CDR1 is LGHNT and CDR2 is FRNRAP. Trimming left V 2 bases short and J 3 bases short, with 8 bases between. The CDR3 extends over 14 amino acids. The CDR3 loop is CASGLNSGYNEQFF. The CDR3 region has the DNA TGTGCTAGTGGTTTGAACAGCGGCTACAATGAGCAGTTCTTC.

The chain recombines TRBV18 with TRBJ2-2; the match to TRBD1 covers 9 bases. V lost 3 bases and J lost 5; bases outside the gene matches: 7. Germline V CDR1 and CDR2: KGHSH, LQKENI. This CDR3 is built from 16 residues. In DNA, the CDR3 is TGTGCCAGCTCACCGAGGACAGGGGCCCCAACCGGGGAGCTGTTTTTT. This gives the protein CASSPRTGAPTGELFF.

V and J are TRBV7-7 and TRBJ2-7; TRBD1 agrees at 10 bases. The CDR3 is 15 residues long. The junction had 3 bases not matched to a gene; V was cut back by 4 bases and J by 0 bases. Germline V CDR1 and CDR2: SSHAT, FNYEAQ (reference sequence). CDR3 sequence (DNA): TGTGCCAGCAGCTCCGGGACAGGGGCCTCCTACGAGCAGTACTTC. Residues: CASSSGTGASYEQYF.

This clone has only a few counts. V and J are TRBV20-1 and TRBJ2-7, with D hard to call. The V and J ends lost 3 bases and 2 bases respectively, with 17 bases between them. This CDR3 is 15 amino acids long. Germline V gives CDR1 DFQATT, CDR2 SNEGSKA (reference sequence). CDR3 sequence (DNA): TGCAGTGCTAGTACCCTGACTGAAGATACCTACGAGCAGTACTTC. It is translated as CSASTLTEDTYEQYF.

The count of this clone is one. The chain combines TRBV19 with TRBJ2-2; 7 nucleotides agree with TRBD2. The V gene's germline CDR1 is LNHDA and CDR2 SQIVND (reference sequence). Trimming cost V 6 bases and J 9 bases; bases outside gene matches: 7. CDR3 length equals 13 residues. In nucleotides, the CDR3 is TGTGCCAGTAGCTGGGGGGGGGTAAGGGAGCTGTTTTTT. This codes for CASSWGGVRELFF.

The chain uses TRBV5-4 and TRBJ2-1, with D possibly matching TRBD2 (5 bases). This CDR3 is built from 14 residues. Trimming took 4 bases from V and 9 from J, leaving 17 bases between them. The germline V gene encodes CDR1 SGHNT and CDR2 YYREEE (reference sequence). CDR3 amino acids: CASSPETLAIEQFF. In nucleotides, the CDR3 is TGTGCCAGCAGCCCAGAAACGCTAGCTATTGAGCAGTTCTTC.